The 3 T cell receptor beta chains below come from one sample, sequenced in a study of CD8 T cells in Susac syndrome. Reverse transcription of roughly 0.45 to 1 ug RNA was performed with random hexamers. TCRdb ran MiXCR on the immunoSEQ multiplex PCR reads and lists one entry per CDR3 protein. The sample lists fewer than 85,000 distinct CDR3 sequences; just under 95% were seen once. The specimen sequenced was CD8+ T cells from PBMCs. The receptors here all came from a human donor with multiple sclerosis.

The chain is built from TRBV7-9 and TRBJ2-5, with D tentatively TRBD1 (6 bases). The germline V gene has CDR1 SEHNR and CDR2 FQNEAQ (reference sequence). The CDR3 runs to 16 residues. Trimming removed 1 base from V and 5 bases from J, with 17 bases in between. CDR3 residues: CASSLGGSGEAETQYF. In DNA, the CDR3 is TGTGCCAGCAGCTTAGGAGGGTCAGGGGAAGCGGAGACCCAGTACTTC.

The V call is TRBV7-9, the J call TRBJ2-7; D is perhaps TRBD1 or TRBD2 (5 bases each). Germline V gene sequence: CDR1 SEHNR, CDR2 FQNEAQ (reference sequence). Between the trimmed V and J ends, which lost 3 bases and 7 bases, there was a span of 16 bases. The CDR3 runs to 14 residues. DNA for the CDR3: TGTGCCAGCAGCTTCCTCGGGGCAGAGGAAGAGCAGTACTTC. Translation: CASSFLGAEEEQYF.

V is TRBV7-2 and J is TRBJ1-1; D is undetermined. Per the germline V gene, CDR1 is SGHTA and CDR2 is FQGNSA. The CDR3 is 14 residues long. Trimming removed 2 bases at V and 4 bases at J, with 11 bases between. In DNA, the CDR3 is TGTGCCAGCAGCTTATCCGGTGGGAGCACTGAAGCTTTCTTT. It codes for CASSLSGGSTEAFF.